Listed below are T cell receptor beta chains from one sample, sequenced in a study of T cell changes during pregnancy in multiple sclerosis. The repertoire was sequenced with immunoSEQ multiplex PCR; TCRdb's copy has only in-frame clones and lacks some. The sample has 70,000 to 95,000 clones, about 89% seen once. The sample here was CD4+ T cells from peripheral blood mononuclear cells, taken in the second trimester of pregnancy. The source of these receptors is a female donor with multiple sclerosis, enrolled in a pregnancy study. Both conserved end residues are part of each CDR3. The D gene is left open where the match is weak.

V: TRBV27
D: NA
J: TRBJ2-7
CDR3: CAVPTPRGRTYEQYF
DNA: TGTGCCGTACCAACACCCAGGGGACGGACCTACGAGCAGTACTTC

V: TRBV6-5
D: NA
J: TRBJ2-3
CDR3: CASRRSGSDTQYF
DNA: TGTGCCAGCCGCCGTTCGGGGTCAGATACGCAGTATTTT

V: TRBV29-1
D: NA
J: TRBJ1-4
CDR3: CSVERLQGEKLFF
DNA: TGCAGCGTTGAAAGGCTCCAGGGTGAAAAACTGTTTTTT

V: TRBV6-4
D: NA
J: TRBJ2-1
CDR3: CASRGGLYNEQFF
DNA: TGTGCCAGCAGGGGGGGACTCTACAATGAGCAGTTCTTC

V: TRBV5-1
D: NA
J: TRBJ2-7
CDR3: CASSKDQGGYEQYF
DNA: TGCGCCAGCAGCAAGGACCAGGGTGGCTACGAGCAGTACTTC

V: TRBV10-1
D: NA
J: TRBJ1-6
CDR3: CASRQGKGNSPLHF
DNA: TGCGCCAGCAGACAGGGAAAGGGTAATTCACCCCTCCACTTT

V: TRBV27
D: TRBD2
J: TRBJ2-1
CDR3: CARGASGRSHEQFF
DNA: TGTGCCAGGGGGGCTAGCGGGAGGAGCCATGAGCAGTTCTTC

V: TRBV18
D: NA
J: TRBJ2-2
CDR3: CASSPWQANTGELFF
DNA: TGTGCCAGCTCACCGTGGCAGGCGAACACCGGGGAGCTGTTTTTT

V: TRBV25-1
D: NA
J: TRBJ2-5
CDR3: CASSGSQGVETQYF
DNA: TGTGCCAGCAGTGGGTCACAGGGTGTAGAGACCCAGTACTTC

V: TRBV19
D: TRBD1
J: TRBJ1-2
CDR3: CASSGRGPDYGYTF
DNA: TGTGCCAGTAGTGGCAGGGGGCCTGACTATGGCTACACCTTC

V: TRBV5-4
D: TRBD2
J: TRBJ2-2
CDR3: CASRSAGTSYTGELFF
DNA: TGTGCCAGCAGATCCGCCGGGACTAGTTACACCGGGGAGCTGTTTTTT

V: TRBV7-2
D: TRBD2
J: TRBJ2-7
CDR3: CASSLVAESGSSYEQYF
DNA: TGTGCCAGCAGCTTAGTGGCTGAAAGCGGGAGCTCCTACGAGCAGTACTTC

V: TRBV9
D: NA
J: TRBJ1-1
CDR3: CASSVGNQVNTEAFF
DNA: TGTGCCAGCAGCGTTGGAAATCAGGTTAACACTGAAGCTTTCTTT

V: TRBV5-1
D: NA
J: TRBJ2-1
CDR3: CASSLGLSYNEQFF
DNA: TGCGCCAGCAGCCTAGGACTATCCTACAATGAGCAGTTCTTC

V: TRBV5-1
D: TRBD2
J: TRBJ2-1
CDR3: CASSLGSGGVNEQFF
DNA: TGCGCCAGCAGCTTGGGTAGCGGGGGGGTTAATGAGCAGTTCTTC

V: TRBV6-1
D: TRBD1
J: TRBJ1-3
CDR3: CASDPGQGTIYF
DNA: TGTGCCAGCGACCCGGGACAGGGAACCATATATTTT

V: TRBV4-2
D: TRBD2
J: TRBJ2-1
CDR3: CASSQVGGSNEQFF
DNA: TGTGCCAGCAGCCAAGTGGGCGGGAGTAATGAGCAGTTCTTC

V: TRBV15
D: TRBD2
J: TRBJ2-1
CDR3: CATSRDTGTINEQFF
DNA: TGTGCCACCAGCAGAGATACCGGGACTATAAATGAGCAGTTCTTC

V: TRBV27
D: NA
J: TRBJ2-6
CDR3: CASSPRGARMDGANVLTF
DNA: TGTGCCAGCAGTCCCCGGGGGGCCCGCATGGATGGGGCCAACGTCCTGACTTTC

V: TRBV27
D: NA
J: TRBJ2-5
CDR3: CASSLSGRRETQYF
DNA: TGTGCCAGCAGTTTATCCGGGAGACGAGAGACCCAGTACTTC